These T cell receptor beta chains were read from a single sample in a study of blood T cell repertoires in COVID-19. The method was immunoSEQ multiplex PCR; TCRdb's version includes in-frame clones alone and lacks a portion of them. This table has some 220,000 clones, 70% to 90% appearing once. Sample: peripheral blood. These receptors were taken from a woman aged 55 to 70 with active or convalescent COVID-19. Both conserved end residues are part of each CDR3. D genes are given only for firm matches. Clone size is not always given. Where it is, it says once, few, many or a class for expanded clones.

d_gene: TRBD2
v_gene: TRBV24-1
j_gene: TRBJ2-7
abundance: -
CDR3nt: TGTGCCACCAGTGAAAAACTAGCGGGGTCTAGAGAGCAGTACTTC
CDR3aa: CATSEKLAGSREQYF

d_gene: -
v_gene: TRBV10-3
j_gene: TRBJ2-3
abundance: -
CDR3nt: TGTGCCATCAGTGAGTCGGGTCTGGGGGCGGCAGATACGCAGTATTTT
CDR3aa: CAISESGLGAADTQYF

d_gene: -
v_gene: TRBV19
j_gene: TRBJ2-1
abundance: -
CDR3nt: TGTGCCAGTAGTATAGGCTTCGCCCTCAAGATAGACAATGAGCAGTTCTTC
CDR3aa: CASSIGFALKIDNEQFF

d_gene: TRBD2
v_gene: TRBV29-1
j_gene: TRBJ2-3
abundance: -
CDR3nt: TGCAGCGTTAGACTAGCGGGAAGGGCAGATACGCAGTATTTT
CDR3aa: CSVRLAGRADTQYF

d_gene: -
v_gene: TRBV11-2
j_gene: TRBJ1-1
abundance: -
CDR3nt: TGTGCCAGCAGCTTAGTCGGTCGGGAGGCAAACACTGAAGCTTTCTTT
CDR3aa: CASSLVGREANTEAFF

d_gene: TRBD2
v_gene: TRBV11-3
j_gene: TRBJ2-1
abundance: -
CDR3nt: TGTGCCGGCCAAATGGTAGCGGGGATTAGGAATGAGCAGTTCTTC
CDR3aa: CAGQMVAGIRNEQFF

d_gene: TRBD1
v_gene: TRBV27
j_gene: TRBJ2-1
abundance: -
CDR3nt: TGTGCCAGCAGTGTCCGGGACAGGGGTATCAATGAGCAGTTCTTC
CDR3aa: CASSVRDRGINEQFF

d_gene: TRBD2
v_gene: TRBV19
j_gene: TRBJ2-3
abundance: -
CDR3nt: TGTGCCAGTAAACTAGCGGGAGCGGTAGATACGCAGTATTTT
CDR3aa: CASKLAGAVDTQYF

d_gene: TRBD2
v_gene: TRBV7-2
j_gene: TRBJ2-1
abundance: -
CDR3nt: TGTGCCAGCAGCTTAGTAGGGACTAGCGGCAACAATGAGCAGTTCTTC
CDR3aa: CASSLVGTSGNNEQFF

d_gene: -
v_gene: TRBV10-2
j_gene: TRBJ1-3
abundance: -
CDR3nt: TGCGCCACCGAACAGGTCGGGGGAAACACCATATATTTT
CDR3aa: CATEQVGGNTIYF

d_gene: -
v_gene: TRBV5-1
j_gene: TRBJ2-5
abundance: -
CDR3nt: TGCGCCAGCAGCACCCCCTGGCAGGGTATGGAGGAGACCCAGTACTTC
CDR3aa: CASSTPWQGMEETQYF

d_gene: TRBD2
v_gene: TRBV3-1/TRBV3-2
j_gene: TRBJ2-3
abundance: -
CDR3nt: TGTGCCAGCAGCCAAGGCCTAGCGGGAGGAGATACGCAGTATTTT
CDR3aa: CASSQGLAGGDTQYF

d_gene: -
v_gene: TRBV11-3
j_gene: TRBJ1-2
abundance: few
CDR3nt: TGTGCCAGCAGCCAATCGAGAACAGGGCACGGCTACACCTTC
CDR3aa: CASSQSRTGHGYTF

d_gene: TRBD1
v_gene: TRBV5-1
j_gene: TRBJ1-2
abundance: few
CDR3nt: TGCGCCAGCAGCTCGGAACAGGGGGCTTTGGAAGGCTACACCTTC
CDR3aa: CASSSEQGALEGYTF

d_gene: -
v_gene: TRBV6-5
j_gene: TRBJ2-3
abundance: -
CDR3nt: TGTGCCAGCAGAAGGAGCCGCACAGATACGCAGTATTTT
CDR3aa: CASRRSRTDTQYF

d_gene: -
v_gene: TRBV7-8
j_gene: TRBJ1-5
abundance: -
CDR3nt: TGTGCCAGCAGCCTCGGCCCCATTGGGGGGAATCAGCCCCAGCATTTT
CDR3aa: CASSLGPIGGNQPQHF

d_gene: -
v_gene: TRBV29-1
j_gene: TRBJ2-5
abundance: -
CDR3nt: TGCAGCGTTAGACAGGTCCTGAGGGAGACCCAGTACTTC
CDR3aa: CSVRQVLRETQYF

d_gene: TRBD1
v_gene: TRBV7-9
j_gene: TRBJ1-2
abundance: -
CDR3nt: TGTGCCAGCAGCTCGAAACCGGACAGGGTGGGAGGCTACACCTTC
CDR3aa: CASSSKPDRVGGYTF

d_gene: TRBD1
v_gene: TRBV7-3
j_gene: TRBJ2-7
abundance: -
CDR3nt: TGTGCCAGCACCACCCCGGGACAGGGCTACGAGCAGTACTTC
CDR3aa: CASTTPGQGYEQYF

d_gene: -
v_gene: TRBV7-9
j_gene: TRBJ2-3
abundance: few
CDR3nt: TGTGCCAGCAGCTTAGGTAGCGGAAGCACAGATACGCAGTATTTT
CDR3aa: CASSLGSGSTDTQYF

d_gene: TRBD2
v_gene: TRBV11-3
j_gene: TRBJ2-3
abundance: -
CDR3nt: TGTGCCAGCAGCCCGGGACTAGTCGCCGCAGATACGCAGTATTTT
CDR3aa: CASSPGLVAADTQYF

d_gene: -
v_gene: TRBV12-3/TRBV12-4
j_gene: TRBJ1-1
abundance: -
CDR3nt: TGTGCCAGCAGTGATAGGGGTGAAGCTTTCTTT
CDR3aa: CASSDRGEAFF

d_gene: -
v_gene: TRBV27
j_gene: TRBJ1-1
abundance: -
CDR3nt: TGTGCCAGCAGAGAGCCGGGAAGGCACACTGAAGCTTTCTTT
CDR3aa: CASREPGRHTEAFF

d_gene: -
v_gene: TRBV5-1
j_gene: TRBJ2-3
abundance: once
CDR3nt: TGCGCCAGCAGCTTGGTTCGGGGTAAACAGGGAGATACGCAGTATTTT
CDR3aa: CASSLVRGKQGDTQYF

d_gene: -
v_gene: TRBV19
j_gene: TRBJ1-4
abundance: -
CDR3nt: TGTGCCAGTAGTCCAACTGCAACTAATGAAAAACTGTTTTTT
CDR3aa: CASSPTATNEKLFF

d_gene: -
v_gene: TRBV11-2
j_gene: TRBJ2-7
abundance: -
CDR3nt: TGTGCCAGCAGCTTAGATCGGACAGACCCCTACGAGCAGTACTTC
CDR3aa: CASSLDRTDPYEQYF

d_gene: -
v_gene: TRBV27
j_gene: TRBJ1-6
abundance: -
CDR3nt: TGTGCCAGCAGTTACCGGACAGTTTCCTATAATTCACCCCTCCACTTT
CDR3aa: CASSYRTVSYNSPLHF

d_gene: TRBD1
v_gene: TRBV30
j_gene: TRBJ1-5
abundance: -
CDR3nt: TGTGCCTGGAGTGTAGGGACAGGGGAGGGTCAGCCCCAGCATTTT
CDR3aa: CAWSVGTGEGQPQHF

d_gene: TRBD1
v_gene: TRBV24-1
j_gene: TRBJ1-5
abundance: few
CDR3nt: TGTGCCACCAGTGATTCCCCACGGGGACAGGGAAATAGCAATCAGCCCCAGCATTTT
CDR3aa: CATSDSPRGQGNSNQPQHF

d_gene: -
v_gene: TRBV3-1/TRBV3-2
j_gene: TRBJ2-2
abundance: -
CDR3nt: TGTGCCAGCAGCCAAGAAGGGGGGGCGAACACCGGGGAGCTGTTTTTT
CDR3aa: CASSQEGGANTGELFF

d_gene: TRBD1
v_gene: TRBV4-2
j_gene: TRBJ1-6
abundance: -
CDR3nt: TGTGCCAGCAGCCAAGATCGGACAGGGAGAAGCTCCTATAATTCACCCCTCCACTTT
CDR3aa: CASSQDRTGRSSYNSPLHF

d_gene: TRBD1
v_gene: TRBV9
j_gene: TRBJ2-1
abundance: -
CDR3nt: TGTGCCAGCAGCGTAGCCCAGGGGGCTAACAATGAGCAGTTCTTC
CDR3aa: CASSVAQGANNEQFF

d_gene: TRBD1
v_gene: TRBV5-1
j_gene: TRBJ1-2
abundance: -
CDR3nt: TGCGCCAGCAGCGTCCAGGGGGCAGACTATGGCTACACCTTC
CDR3aa: CASSVQGADYGYTF

d_gene: TRBD2
v_gene: TRBV15
j_gene: TRBJ2-7
abundance: -
CDR3nt: TGTGCCACCAGCAGAGTGGGGGGGACCTACGAGCAGTACTTC
CDR3aa: CATSRVGGTYEQYF

d_gene: -
v_gene: TRBV6-2/TRBV6-3
j_gene: TRBJ2-3
abundance: -
CDR3nt: TGTGCCAGCAGTTACACGGGAAGCACAGATACGCAGTATTTT
CDR3aa: CASSYTGSTDTQYF

d_gene: TRBD2
v_gene: TRBV28
j_gene: TRBJ2-2
abundance: -
CDR3nt: TGTGCCAGCAGTTTCCCTGGTGCTAGCGGAGTCAACACCGGGGAGCTGTTTTTT
CDR3aa: CASSFPGASGVNTGELFF

d_gene: -
v_gene: TRBV20-1
j_gene: TRBJ2-3
abundance: -
CDR3nt: TGCAGTGCTAGTAGGGACTCTCCGCCAGATACGCAGTATTTT
CDR3aa: CSASRDSPPDTQYF

d_gene: TRBD2
v_gene: TRBV2
j_gene: TRBJ2-1
abundance: -
CDR3nt: TGTGCCAGCCCTCCGGGGAGCGGGAGAAACAATGAGCAGTTCTTC
CDR3aa: CASPPGSGRNNEQFF

d_gene: -
v_gene: TRBV6-6
j_gene: TRBJ2-2
abundance: -
CDR3nt: TGTGCCAGCCTGTTTGGAGTCAGGGCGAACACCGGGGAGCTGTTTTTT
CDR3aa: CASLFGVRANTGELFF

d_gene: -
v_gene: TRBV9
j_gene: TRBJ1-1
abundance: -
CDR3nt: TGTGCCAGCAGCGTGGCCGCGAACACTGAAGCTTTCTTT
CDR3aa: CASSVAANTEAFF

d_gene: -
v_gene: TRBV5-1
j_gene: TRBJ2-7
abundance: once
CDR3nt: TGCGCCAGCAGCTTGCCCCCACAGTCTCCCGAGCAGTACTTC
CDR3aa: CASSLPPQSPEQYF

d_gene: -
v_gene: TRBV7-9
j_gene: TRBJ1-2
abundance: once
CDR3nt: TGTGCCAGCAGCACGTTAGCAAGCGCCTATGGCTACACCTTC
CDR3aa: CASSTLASAYGYTF

d_gene: TRBD1
v_gene: TRBV5-1
j_gene: TRBJ1-1
abundance: -
CDR3nt: TGCGCCAGCAGCTTGGGGACAGGGGTCACTGAAGCTTTCTTT
CDR3aa: CASSLGTGVTEAFF

d_gene: TRBD1
v_gene: TRBV7-9
j_gene: TRBJ1-1
abundance: -
CDR3nt: TGTGCCAGCAGCTTAGTACGGCAGGGGGACACTGAAGCTTTCTTT
CDR3aa: CASSLVRQGDTEAFF

d_gene: -
v_gene: TRBV28
j_gene: TRBJ1-2
abundance: -
CDR3nt: TGTGCCAGCAGTTTAGGGGGCGACAACTATGGCTACACCTTC
CDR3aa: CASSLGGDNYGYTF

d_gene: -
v_gene: TRBV28
j_gene: TRBJ1-2
abundance: -
CDR3nt: TGTGCCAGCAGTTTTGGGACTTCTCAGAACCATGGCTACACCTTC
CDR3aa: CASSFGTSQNHGYTF

d_gene: -
v_gene: TRBV5-5
j_gene: TRBJ1-2
abundance: -
CDR3nt: TGTGCCAGCAGCGTGGACAGATATGGCTACACCTTC
CDR3aa: CASSVDRYGYTF

d_gene: -
v_gene: TRBV30
j_gene: TRBJ1-2
abundance: -
CDR3nt: TGTGCCTGGAGGGGGCCCGGATATGGCTACACCTTC
CDR3aa: CAWRGPGYGYTF